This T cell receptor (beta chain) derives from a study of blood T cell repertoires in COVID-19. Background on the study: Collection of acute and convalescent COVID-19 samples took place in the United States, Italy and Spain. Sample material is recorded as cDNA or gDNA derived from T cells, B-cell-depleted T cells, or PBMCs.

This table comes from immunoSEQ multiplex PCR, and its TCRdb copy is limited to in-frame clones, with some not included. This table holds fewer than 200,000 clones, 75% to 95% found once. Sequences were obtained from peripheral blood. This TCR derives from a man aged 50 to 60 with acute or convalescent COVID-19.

DNA of the CDR3: TGCGCCAGCAGCCAAGATGCAGTCGAGGGCTCACCCCTCCACTTT. It translates to CASSQDAVEGSPLHF. The rearrangement joins TRBV4-3 to TRBJ1-6, with D uncertain. CDR3 length: 15 amino acids. The V gene's germline CDR1 is LGHNA and CDR2 YSLEER. V lost 0 bases, J lost 10 bases, and 13 bases lay in between.